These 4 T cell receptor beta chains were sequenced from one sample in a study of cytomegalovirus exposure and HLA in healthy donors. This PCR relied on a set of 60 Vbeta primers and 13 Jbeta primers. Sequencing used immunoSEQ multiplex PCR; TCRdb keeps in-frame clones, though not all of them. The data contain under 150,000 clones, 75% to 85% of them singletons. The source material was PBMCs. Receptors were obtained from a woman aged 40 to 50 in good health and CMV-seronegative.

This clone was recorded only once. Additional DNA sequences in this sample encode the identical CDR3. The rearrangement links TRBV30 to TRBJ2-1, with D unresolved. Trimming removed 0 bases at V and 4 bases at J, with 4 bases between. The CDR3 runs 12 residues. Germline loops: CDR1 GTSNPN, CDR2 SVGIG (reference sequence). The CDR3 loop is CAWSVPYNEQFF. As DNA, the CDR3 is TGTGCCTGGAGTGTTCCTTACAATGAGCAGTTCTTC.

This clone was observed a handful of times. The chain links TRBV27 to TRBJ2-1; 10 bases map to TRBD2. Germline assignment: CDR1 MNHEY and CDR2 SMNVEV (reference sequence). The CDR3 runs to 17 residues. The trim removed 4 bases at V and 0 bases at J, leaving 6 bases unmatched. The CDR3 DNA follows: TGTGCCAGCAGTTCAAAGACTAGCGGGTTCTCCTACAATGAGCAGTTCTTC. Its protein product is CASSSKTSGFSYNEQFF.

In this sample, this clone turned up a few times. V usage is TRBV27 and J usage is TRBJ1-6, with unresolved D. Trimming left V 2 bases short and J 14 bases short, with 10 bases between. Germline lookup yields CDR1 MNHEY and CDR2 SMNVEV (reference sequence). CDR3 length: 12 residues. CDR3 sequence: CASSLGVGSLHF. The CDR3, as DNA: TGTGCCAGCAGTTTAGGAGTGGGTTCCCTCCACTTT.

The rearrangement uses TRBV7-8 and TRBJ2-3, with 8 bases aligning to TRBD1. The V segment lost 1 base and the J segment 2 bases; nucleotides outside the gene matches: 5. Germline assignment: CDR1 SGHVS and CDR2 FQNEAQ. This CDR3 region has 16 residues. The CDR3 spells CASSLGTGGNTDTQYF. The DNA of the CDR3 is TGTGCCAGCAGCTTAGGAACAGGGGGTAACACAGATACGCAGTATTTT.